These 18 T cell receptor beta chains came from one sample sequenced in a study of blood T cell repertoires in COVID-19. Assay used: immunoSEQ multiplex PCR; TCRdb lists only in-frame clones, some missing. Of around 150,000 clones in the sample, approximately 92% were seen once. The sample consisted of peripheral blood. Receptors originate from a woman in her fifties or sixties with acute or convalescent COVID-19.

The table lists this clone with a count of one. The chain has TRBV19 and TRBJ1-5; TRBD1 agrees at 12 bases. With 4 bases clipped from V and 7 bases from J, the junction kept 5 bases outside the gene matches. Germline values: CDR1 LNHDA, CDR2 SQIVND (reference sequence). CDR3 length: 15 amino acids. The CDR3 protein is CASSTGTGGGQPQHF. The CDR3 DNA sequence: TGTGCCAGTAGTACAGGGACAGGGGGCGGCCAGCCCCAGCATTTT.

The CDR3 region has the DNA TGTGCCAGCAGCCCTCGCCGAACAGGGGAAGCTTTCTTT. Translated, it gives CASSPRRTGEAFF. V is TRBV2 and J is TRBJ1-1; D is perhaps TRBD1 (6 bases). Trimming took 6 bases from V and 8 from J, leaving 16 bases between them. Germline assignment: CDR1 SNHLY and CDR2 FYNNEI. This CDR3 has 13 residues. The full variable domain, its missing parts supplied by reference TRBV2 and TRBJ1-1, is EPEVTQTPSHQVTQMGQEVILRCVPISNHLYFYWYRQILGQKVEFLVSFYNNEISEKSEIFDDQFSVERPDGSNFTLKIRSTKLEDSAMYFCASSPRRTGEAFFGQGTRLTVV.

The chain recombines TRBV9 with TRBJ2-3, with 9 bases aligning to TRBD2. Germline V CDR1 and CDR2: SGDLS, YYNGEE. V dropped 3 bases and J dropped 0; count of bases not matched to a gene: 2. The CDR3 is 15 amino acids. CDR3 sequence: CASSALAGSTDTQYF. The CDR3 DNA follows: TGTGCCAGCAGCGCCCTAGCGGGGAGCACAGATACGCAGTATTTT.

The chain has TRBV5-1 and TRBJ2-2; D remains unclear. Trimming stripped 2 bases from V and 1 base from J, with 6 bases between. Germline V gene data show CDR1 as SGHRS and CDR2 as YFSETQ. The CDR3 is 14 residues long. The CDR3 nucleotides are TGCGCCAGCAGCTTTGAGTTGAACACCGGGGAGCTGTTTTTT. Translation: CASSFELNTGELFF.

In this sample, this clone turned up once. The chain is built from TRBV11-2 and TRBJ1-5, with TRBD1 matching over 10 bases. The CDR3 is 18 amino acids. Germline V gene lookup returns CDR1 SGHAT and CDR2 FQNNGV. V trimming: 4 bases; J trimming: 1 base; junction bases outside the gene matches: 10. CDR3 nucleotides: TGTGCCAGCAGCTCCGGGACAGGGGTTTGGGGCAGCAATCAGCCCCAGCATTTT. Translating gives CASSSGTGVWGSNQPQHF.

The chain carries TRBV19 and TRBJ1-4, with 10 positions matching TRBD1. V shed 7 bases and J 6 bases; nucleotides not matched to a gene: 8. This CDR3 has 15 amino acids. Per the germline V gene, CDR1 is LNHDA and CDR2 is SQIVND (reference sequence). CDR3 in DNA: TGTGCCAGTACCCCGAGGACAGGGGGGTATGAAAAACTGTTTTTT. This encodes CASTPRTGGYEKLFF.

The chain joins TRBV19 to TRBJ1-4; 9 positions agree with TRBD1. This CDR3 region has 14 residues. Losses at the gene ends were 6 bases for V and 8 bases for J; bases not matched to a gene: 7. Germline-derived CDR1 and CDR2 are LNHDA and SQIVND (reference sequence). The CDR3 DNA follows: TGTGCCAGTAGCATACAGGGGGCGAAGGAAAAACTGTTTTTT. Protein sequence: CASSIQGAKEKLFF.

The chain joins TRBV30 to TRBJ1-3; no clear D gene. The germline V and J ends were trimmed by 0 bases and 0 bases, with 9 bases remaining between them. CDR3 length equals 15 residues. CDR1 is GTSNPN and CDR2 is SVGIG in the germline V gene (reference sequence). The CDR3: CAWSVTVNSGNTIYF. The CDR3 DNA reads TGTGCCTGGAGTGTAACAGTTAACTCTGGAAACACCATATATTTT.

This chain uses TRBV2 with TRBJ2-7, with TRBD1 matching 8 bases. The trim removed 5 bases at V and 3 bases at J, leaving 9 bases unmatched. The CDR3 consists of 15 residues. Looked up from germline, CDR1 is SNHLY and CDR2 is FYNNEI. DNA of the CDR3: TGTGCCAGCAGTTCATTGACAGGGGATCTCTACGAGCAGTACTTC. Translating gives CASSSLTGDLYEQYF.

The V gene is TRBV5-1, the J gene TRBJ2-1; D ambiguous. Trimming left V 4 bases short and J 0 bases short, with 11 bases between. The germline V gene encodes CDR1 SGHRS and CDR2 YFSETQ. The CDR3 is made up of 15 amino acids. DNA of the CDR3: TGCGCCAGCAGCGTGCAGGTAACCTCCTACAATGAGCAGTTCTTC. Its translation: CASSVQVTSYNEQFF.

V and J are TRBV4-2 and TRBJ2-2; 7 nucleotides align to TRBD2. The CDR3 is 17 residues long. Germline lookup yields CDR1 LGHNA and CDR2 YNFKEQ. After removal of 1 base from V and 6 bases from J, the junction contained 11 bases not matched to a gene. The CDR3 region is CASSQAGAGRVSGELFF. In DNA form, the CDR3 reads TGTGCCAGCAGCCAAGCTGGAGCAGGGAGGGTATCCGGGGAGCTGTTTTTT.

This sequence joins TRBV30 and TRBJ2-1; weak D call: TRBD2 (6 bases). Per the germline V gene, CDR1 is GTSNPN and CDR2 is SVGIG (reference sequence). CDR3 length: 14 amino acids. V was clipped by 0 bases and J by 4 bases, with 10 bases between them. The CDR3 protein is CAWSVRGSYNEQFF. In nucleotides, the CDR3 is TGTGCCTGGAGTGTACGGGGGTCTTACAATGAGCAGTTCTTC.

This clone was detected once. V usage is TRBV27 and J usage is TRBJ2-4; a possible D gene is TRBD2 (6 bases). This CDR3 has 16 residues. With 5 bases removed from V and 0 bases from J, the gap between germline ends came to 14 bases. The V gene's germline CDR1 is MNHEY and CDR2 SMNVEV (reference sequence). In DNA, the CDR3 is TGTGCCAGCAGTGCGGGACCTCTTTTAGCCAAAAACATTCAGTACTTC. Amino acids: CASSAGPLLAKNIQYF.

V gene TRBV2 combines with J gene TRBJ2-1, with 11 positions matching TRBD2. Per germline, CDR1 SNHLY and CDR2 FYNNEI. Trimming at V came to 3 bases and at J to 7 bases, leaving 8 bases not matched to a gene. The CDR3 sequence is 16 residues long. The CDR3 loop reads CASSDSASGRLNEQFF. The CDR3 region has the DNA TGTGCCAGCAGTGATTCGGCTAGCGGGAGGCTAAATGAGCAGTTCTTC.

This chain links TRBV30 with TRBJ1-1; 9 bases match TRBD1. J gave up 8 bases and V 7 bases, and 11 bases lay outside the gene matches. Germline CDR1 and CDR2: GTSNPN and SVGIG (reference sequence). The CDR3 loop spans 13 amino acids. The CDR3 coding sequence is TGTGCCTTAAGAGGGGGGACAGGGACCGAAGCTTTCTTT. It specifies CALRGGTGTEAFF.

This clone occurred once. The J gene is TRBJ1-1, the V gene TRBV6-5, with 7 bases lining up with TRBD1. Per germline, CDR1 MNHEY and CDR2 SVGAGI. The V segment lost 6 bases and the J segment 6 bases; nucleotides outside the gene matches: 4. The CDR3 contains 12 residues. The CDR3 DNA is TGTGCCAGCAGCTACGACAGGGCTGAAGCTTTCTTT. Its protein product is CASSYDRAEAFF.

This chain uses TRBV12-3 or TRBV12-4 with TRBJ2-3; D remains ambiguous. CDR3 length: 13 amino acids. The V gene lost 6 bases and the J gene lost 0 bases, with 7 bases spanning the gap. CDR3 region: CASSLYSTDTQYF. CDR3 bases: TGTGCCAGCAGCCTCTATAGCACAGATACGCAGTATTTT.

The chain joins TRBV3-1 (or the pseudogene TRBV3-2) to TRBJ1-2; possible D gene TRBD1, 6 bases. This CDR3 is built from 11 residues. Per the germline V gene, CDR1 is LGHDT and CDR2 is YNNKEL (reference sequence). Trimming removed 8 bases from V and 5 bases from J, with 9 bases in between. The CDR3 coding sequence is TGTGCCAGCGCGCAGGGGTATGGCTACACCTTC. It translates to CASAQGYGYTF.